Here is one TCR beta chain with its context. The sample comes from a study of T cell repertoires in cytomegalovirus infection. At the level of the study: Public signatures in TCR beta pointed to CMV infection and matching HLA type.

Trimming cost V 7 bases and J 5 bases, with 17 bases left between them. The CDR3 has 14 amino acids. Germline V lookup: CDR1 MDHEN, CDR2 SYDVKM. Each CDR3 protein is one row after TCRdb ran MiXCR on the reads. The sample lists 300,000 to 450,000 distinct CDR3 sequences, about a sixth occurring once. The source material was PBMCs. The gene calls are TRBV28 and TRBJ2-5; TRBD2 is a possible D gene (7 bases). This receptor was obtained from a human donor in good health (CMV status not recorded). Some clones in this sample may be carry-over from other donors' samples. Here the CDR3 reads CASTGGGASETQYF. CDR3 bases: TGTGCCAGCACGGGTGGGGGGGCCAGCGAGACCCAGTACTTC.